This record covers a single TCR beta chain. This same CDR3 is encoded by further DNA sequences in the sample. Once RNA had been extracted, it was reverse transcribed into cDNA to act as the sequencing template. Clones were sequenced by immunoSEQ multiplex PCR, and TCRdb holds only the in-frame ones, with some missing. The profile covers some 150,000 clones, with about three fifths appearing a single time and 36% taken by the ten largest. This entry comes from a study of CD8+ T cells in alopecia areata. Trimming took off 1 base at V and 3 bases at J, with 4 bases between the two ends. CDR1 LNHDA and CDR2 SQIVND come from the germline V gene (reference sequence). The CDR3 length is 12 residues. Cell sorting was applied to PBMCs, and CD4+ and CD8+ T cells were collected.

V is TRBV19 and J is TRBJ2-7; no clear D. The clonotype was recovered from a human donor in good health. The sample was CD8+ T cells sorted from blood. The DNA for the CDR3 is TGTGCCAGTAGTATAGGGGGCTACGAGCAGTACTTC. This gives the protein CASSIGGYEQYF.